The 30 T cell receptor beta chains in this list originate from one sample, sequenced in a study of blood T cell repertoires in COVID-19. Assay: immunoSEQ multiplex PCR; the TCRdb copy retains only in-frame clones and omits some. Altogether some 380,000 clones are present, roughly 86% being singletons, with the ten largest covering 1% to 1.5%. The sequenced sample consisted of PBMCs or T cells enriched from blood (not recorded which). The origin of the receptors is a young man who had recovered from COVID-19.

This chain connects TRBV6-4 to TRBJ2-3, with 7 bases matching TRBD1. V lost 2 bases to trimming and J lost 5 bases; unmatched junction nucleotides: 1. Germline V gives CDR1 MRHNA, CDR2 SNTAGT. This CDR3 spans 13 amino acids. The CDR3 coding sequence is TGTGCCAGCAGTGACAGGGGGCGAGATACGCAGTATTTT. As protein: CASSDRGRDTQYF.

V gene TRBV19 combines with J gene TRBJ2-7, with 8 bases identical to TRBD1. Germline CDR1 and CDR2: LNHDA and SQIVND (reference sequence). There are 15 residues in the CDR3. V was clipped by 3 bases and J by 0 bases; unmatched bases: 4. For the CDR3, the DNA is TGTGCCAGTAGTATCACAGGGGGGAGCTCCTACGAGCAGTACTTC. Translated: CASSITGGSSYEQYF.

The chain links TRBV5-1 to TRBJ2-7, with 8 bases aligning to TRBD1. From germline, CDR1 is SGHRS and CDR2 YFSETQ. With V trimmed by 5 bases and J by 5 bases, 12 bases remained unmatched. This CDR3 contains 15 residues. The CDR3 is CASSWGQVDRNEQYF. The DNA for the CDR3 is TGCGCCAGCAGTTGGGGACAGGTAGATCGTAACGAGCAGTACTTC. Full variable domain (outside the CDR3, taken from reference TRBV5-1 and TRBJ2-7): KAGVTQTPRYLIKTRGQQVTLSCSPISGHRSVSWYQQTPGQGLQFLFEYFSETQRNKGNFPGRFSGRQFSNSRSEMNVSTLELGDSALYLCASSWGQVDRNEQYFGPGTRLTVT.

The chain employs TRBV5-6 and TRBJ1-1; D is possibly TRBD1 (6 bases). Trimming removed 1 base from V and 5 bases from J, with 15 bases in between. This CDR3 contains 15 residues. Per germline, CDR1 SGHDT and CDR2 YYEEEE. CDR3 sequence reads: CASSLKLGARTEAFF. The CDR3 DNA reads as TGTGCCAGCAGCTTGAAGCTGGGGGCAAGGACTGAAGCTTTCTTT.

The chain carries TRBV7-8 and TRBJ1-5, with TRBD1 identical over 7 bases. Trimming cost V 1 base and J 4 bases; bases outside gene matches: 4. Per the germline V gene, CDR1 is SGHVS and CDR2 is FQNEAQ. The CDR3 runs to 15 residues. This chain's CDR3 is CASSLGGTVNQPQHF. CDR3 DNA sequence: TGTGCCAGCAGCTTAGGGGGGACAGTGAATCAGCCCCAGCATTTT.

Notes on this clone: Within the sample, other DNA sequences also encode this same CDR3. The V and J genes are TRBV5-1 and TRBJ1-2, with 8 nucleotides matching TRBD1. This CDR3 region has 15 residues. With V trimmed by 4 bases and J by 5 bases, 10 bases remained unmatched. Looked up from germline, CDR1 is SGHRS and CDR2 is YFSETQ. CDR3 region: CASSGSGTGGYGYTF. DNA for the CDR3: TGCGCCAGCAGCGGCTCCGGGACAGGAGGATATGGCTACACCTTC.

The chain recombines TRBV6-5 with TRBJ1-2; D gene unclear. The V gene's germline CDR1 is MNHEY and CDR2 SVGAGI. Trimming shortened V by 0 bases and J by 3 bases, and 11 bases separated the two germline ends. This CDR3 comprises 15 residues. The CDR3 protein is CASSYSKSVDYGYTF. The CDR3 bases are TGTGCCAGCAGTTACTCGAAGTCCGTAGACTATGGCTACACCTTC.

J is TRBJ2-3 and V is TRBV4-2; D perhaps matches TRBD2 (5 bases). The V end lost 0 bases, the J end lost 5 bases, and 9 bases lay between the germline ends. CDR1 is LGHNA, CDR2 YNFKEQ, per germline. This CDR3 is built from 14 residues. CDR3 in DNA: TGTGCCAGCAGCCAAGATAACCGGGGAGATACGCAGTATTTT. Residues: CASSQDNRGDTQYF.

This chain joins TRBV10-3 and TRBJ1-1; D gene uncertain. The V gene's germline CDR1 is ENHRY and CDR2 SYGVKD. The CDR3 is 15 amino acids. The V end lost 0 bases, the J end lost 4 bases, and 12 bases lay between the germline ends. CDR3 in DNA: TGTGCCATCAGTGAGTCGATTCGGGGAGCCACTGAAGCTTTCTTT. Translation: CAISESIRGATEAFF.

This chain connects TRBV15 to TRBJ1-2; D possibly corresponds to TRBD1 (5 bases). CDR3 length: 16 amino acids. V lost 1 base and J 2 bases, leaving 14 bases between the germline ends. Germline V gene data show CDR1 as LNHNV and CDR2 as YYDKDF (reference sequence). CDR3 loop: CATSRVPQGYNYGYTF. CDR3 in DNA: TGTGCCACCAGCAGAGTCCCCCAGGGCTACAACTATGGCTACACCTTC.

About this clone itself: The germline gene is not matched at one end of the junction; a read error may be the cause. The gene calls are TRBV11-2 and TRBJ2-2; D is unclear. CDR1 and CDR2 from the germline V gene are SGHAT and FQNNGV. CDR3 length: 13 amino acids. The CDR3 DNA reads as TGTACCAGCAGCTTGGGCTTCACGGGGGAGCTGTTTTTT. Its translation is CTSSLGFTGELFF.

The chain employs TRBV6-4 and TRBJ1-3; D is unresolved. V was clipped by 10 bases and J by 5 bases, with 9 bases between them. The CDR3 is 11 residues long. Germline assignment: CDR1 MRHNA and CDR2 SNTAGT. This chain's CDR3 is CATFYRNTIYF. The CDR3 DNA is TGTGCCACATTCTACCGAAACACCATATATTTT.

The chain links TRBV9 to TRBJ1-6; 8 bases are shared with TRBD1. The V and J ends lost 7 bases and 0 bases, in that order; junction bases with no gene match: 9. The germline gives CDR1 SGDLS, CDR2 YYNGEE. The length of the CDR3 is 17 residues. DNA of the CDR3: TGTGCCAGCTCCGACAGGGGAATGTCCTCCTATAATTCACCCCTCCACTTT. Residues: CASSDRGMSSYNSPLHF.

This sequence joins TRBV12-3 or TRBV12-4 and TRBJ1-1; D not certain. The CDR3 is 12 amino acids. Trimming took 3 bases from V and 5 from J, leaving 7 bases between them. The CDR3 nucleotides are TGTGCCAGCAGTTTGGTCCGGACTGAAGCTTTCTTT. As protein: CASSLVRTEAFF.

The CDR3 DNA follows: TGTGCCAGCAGTTGGGGGGACCAGCCCCAGCATTTT. As protein: CASSWGDQPQHF. The chain uses TRBV12-3 or TRBV12-4 and TRBJ1-5, with D possibly matching TRBD1 (5 bases). Trimming left V 4 bases short and J 7 bases short, with 8 bases between. CDR3 length: 12 residues.

This chain joins TRBV6-1 and TRBJ2-3, with 7 bases aligning to TRBD1. Germline CDR1 reads MNHNS; CDR2 reads SASEGT. Losses at the gene ends were 3 bases for V and 1 base for J; bases not matched to a gene: 4. The CDR3 is 15 amino acids. CDR3 loop: CASSDPDRGTDTQYF. DNA of the CDR3: TGTGCCAGCAGTGACCCCGACAGGGGCACAGATACGCAGTATTTT.

The rearrangement uses TRBV27 and TRBJ1-4, with D maybe TRBD1 (5 bases). Germline lookup yields CDR1 MNHEY and CDR2 SMNVEV (reference sequence). V was shortened by 6 bases and J by 8 bases, with 13 bases between the two germline ends. The CDR3 is 13 residues long. This chain's CDR3 is CASRARVGEKLFF. DNA of the CDR3: TGTGCCAGCAGGGCCAGGGTGGGGGAAAAACTGTTTTTT.

The gene calls are TRBV7-2 and TRBJ2-5; perhaps TRBD1 as D (6 bases). This CDR3 has 17 amino acids. The V gene lost 5 bases and the J gene lost 1 base, with 20 bases spanning the gap. Germline CDR1 and CDR2: SGHTA and FQGNSA. This CDR3 reads CASSKTRMMGAQETQYF. The CDR3 DNA is TGTGCCAGCAGCAAAACTCGTATGATGGGGGCCCAAGAGACCCAGTACTTC.

The DNA for the CDR3 is TGTGCCAGTAGTCCCGGGAGGCTCACAGATACGCAGTATTTT. It translates to CASSPGRLTDTQYF. This rearrangement joins TRBV19 to TRBJ2-3; 7 positions agree with TRBD2. V lost 5 bases and J lost 2; bases outside the gene matches: 4. This CDR3 has 14 amino acids. CDR1 and CDR2 from the germline V gene are LNHDA and SQIVND (reference sequence).

V is TRBV6-5 and J is TRBJ2-3, with TRBD1 identical over 8 bases. CDR3 length equals 14 residues. CDR1 and CDR2 from the germline V gene are MNHEY and SVGAGI. J gave up 2 bases and V 6 bases, and 4 bases lay outside the gene matches. Here the CDR3 reads CASRDRAHTDTQYF. The CDR3 DNA reads TGTGCCAGCAGGGACAGGGCCCACACAGATACGCAGTATTTT.

The chain has TRBV10-3 and TRBJ2-7; D is undetermined. From germline, CDR1 is ENHRY and CDR2 SYGVKD. V lost 6 bases, J lost 5 bases, and 8 bases lay in between. This CDR3 is 11 amino acids long. This CDR3 is CAISQVDEQYF. The CDR3 nucleotides read TGTGCCATCAGCCAGGTAGACGAGCAGTACTTC.

The chain recombines TRBV10-3 with TRBJ1-3, with D perhaps TRBD1 (5 bases). There are 15 residues in the CDR3. V was clipped by 4 bases and J by 2 bases, with 12 bases between them. Germline values: CDR1 ENHRY, CDR2 SYGVKD. The CDR3 loop is CAISGVGGPGNTIYF. The CDR3 DNA is TGTGCCATCAGTGGGGTCGGGGGTCCTGGAAACACCATATATTTT.

V gene TRBV4-1 combines with J gene TRBJ2-7; 12 bases match TRBD2. The CDR3 is made up of 15 amino acids. Germline CDR1 reads MGHRA; CDR2 reads YSYEKL. With V trimmed by 3 bases and J by 3 bases, 3 bases remained unmatched. Here the CDR3 DNA reads TGCGCCAGCAGCCACTCGACTAGCGGGGGCTACGAGCAGTACTTC. It translates to CASSHSTSGGYEQYF.

The rearrangement joins TRBV28 to TRBJ2-1, with TRBD2 as a possible D gene (5 bases). The V gene lost 0 bases and the J gene lost 2 bases, with 14 bases spanning the gap. The V gene's germline CDR1 is MDHEN and CDR2 SYDVKM. This CDR3 region has 17 residues. CDR3 nucleotide sequence: TGTGCCAGCAGTTTATGGTCCCGGGGAAGGACCTACAATGAGCAGTTCTTC. The encoded protein is CASSLWSRGRTYNEQFF.

The genes are TRBV18 and TRBJ2-3; 10 bases map to TRBD2. The CDR3 consists of 16 residues. Per the germline V gene, CDR1 is KGHSH and CDR2 is LQKENI. V dropped 3 bases and J dropped 4; count of bases not matched to a gene: 7. The CDR3 DNA follows: TGTGCCAGCTCACCCCTCGGGACTAGCGTGGCAGATACGCAGTATTTT. Translating gives CASSPLGTSVADTQYF.

The chain has TRBV2 and TRBJ2-5; D is perhaps TRBD2 (6 bases). V was pared by 7 bases and J by 2 bases, with 20 bases between. Germline lookup yields CDR1 SNHLY and CDR2 FYNNEI. CDR3 length: 16 residues. In DNA form, the CDR3 reads TGTGCCAGCATGTGGGGTGGAGGGTGGACTCAAGAGACCCAGTACTTC. Translated: CASMWGGGWTQETQYF. The entire variable domain, with the rest obtained from reference TRBV2 and TRBJ2-5, is as follows: EPEVTQTPSHQVTQMGQEVILRCVPISNHLYFYWYRQILGQKVEFLVSFYNNEISEKSEIFDDQFSVERPDGSNFTLKIRSTKLEDSAMYFCASMWGGGWTQETQYFGPGTRLLVL.

This clone was counted a single time. V gene TRBV5-1 combines with J gene TRBJ2-2; maybe TRBD2 (5 bases). V shed 0 bases and J shed 4 bases, with 10 bases lying between them. Per germline, CDR1 SGHRS and CDR2 YFSETQ. The CDR3 is 15 residues long. This CDR3 reads CASSLGRGSTGELFF. The CDR3 DNA reads TGCGCCAGCAGCTTGGGACGGGGTAGCACCGGGGAGCTGTTTTTT.

The chain joins TRBV2 to TRBJ2-7, with TRBD1 identical over 10 bases. The length of the CDR3 is 14 residues. Trimming at V came to 6 bases and at J to 5 bases, leaving 7 bases not matched to a gene. The germline CDR1 and CDR2 sequences are SNHLY and FYNNEI. CDR3 sequence reads: CASSGTGEENEQYF. In DNA, the CDR3 is TGTGCCAGCAGCGGGACAGGGGAGGAGAACGAGCAGTACTTC. Variable domain in full (rest from reference TRBV2 and TRBJ2-7): EPEVTQTPSHQVTQMGQEVILRCVPISNHLYFYWYRQILGQKVEFLVSFYNNEISEKSEIFDDQFSVERPDGSNFTLKIRSTKLEDSAMYFCASSGTGEENEQYFGPGTRLTVT.

This clone was detected only once. The chain employs TRBV6-4 and TRBJ1-6; TRBD1 is a possible D gene (6 bases). The germline CDR1 and CDR2 sequences are MRHNA and SNTAGT. The CDR3 is made up of 16 amino acids. The V and J ends lost 10 bases and 7 bases respectively, with 23 bases between them. CDR3 sequence reads: CAKISRQVQNNSPLHF. The DNA for the CDR3 is TGTGCCAAAATATCTCGACAGGTTCAAAACAATTCACCCCTCCACTTT.

V usage is TRBV7-9 and J usage is TRBJ1-3; D may be TRBD1 (5 bases). Per the germline V gene, CDR1 is SEHNR and CDR2 is FQNEAQ (reference sequence). V lost 4 bases and J 1 base, leaving 14 bases between the germline ends. The CDR3 runs 16 residues. This CDR3 reads CASSSPQGISGNTIYF. CDR3 coding DNA: TGTGCCAGCAGCTCCCCTCAGGGAATATCTGGAAACACCATATATTTT.